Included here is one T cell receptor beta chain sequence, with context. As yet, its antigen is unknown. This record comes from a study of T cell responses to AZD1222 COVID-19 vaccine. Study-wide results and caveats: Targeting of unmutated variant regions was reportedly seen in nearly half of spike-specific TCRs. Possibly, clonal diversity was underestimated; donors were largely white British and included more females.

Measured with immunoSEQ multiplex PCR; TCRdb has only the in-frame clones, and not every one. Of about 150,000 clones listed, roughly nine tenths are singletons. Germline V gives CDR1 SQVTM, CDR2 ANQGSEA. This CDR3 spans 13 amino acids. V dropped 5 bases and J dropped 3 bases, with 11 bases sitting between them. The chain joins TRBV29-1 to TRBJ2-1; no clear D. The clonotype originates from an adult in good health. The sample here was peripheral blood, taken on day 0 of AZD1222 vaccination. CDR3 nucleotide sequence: TGCAGCGTTTTAGTGACATACTACAATGAGCAGTTCTTC. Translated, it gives CSVLVTYYNEQFF.